The T cell receptor beta chain described here comes from a study of identical twins. The V gene lost 5 bases and the J gene lost 7 bases, with 14 bases spanning the gap. Germline V gives CDR1 SEHNR, CDR2 FQNEAQ (reference sequence). The CDR3 is 13 residues long. TCRdb called the 5' RACE reads again in MiXCR, with one record for every CDR3 protein. The data show under 300,000 distinct CDR3 sequences, over 13% seen once. There are a few counts of this clonotype. This receptor was obtained from a woman between 18 and 29 years old in good health. Sequencing input: memory (CD45RO+) T cells sorted from blood. The chain carries TRBV7-9 and TRBJ1-1; weak D call: TRBD1 (6 bases). CDR3 nucleotide sequence: TGTGCCAGCAGCCAGGGACAATCCCTTGAAGCTTTCTTT. It translates to CASSQGQSLEAFF.